Each of the 21 T cell receptor beta chains below was sequenced from the same sample in a study of T-cell reconstitution after alpha-beta-depleted transplantation in children. For TCRbeta, the library was prepared with unique molecular identifiers. In TCRdb, the PCR reads were re-called with MiXCR into one record per CDR3 protein. The repertoire holds about 78,000 distinct CDR3 sequences, with roughly 15% as singletons. The sample was PBMCs, mostly from graft donor cells, taken 180 days after TCRalphabeta/CD19-depleted stem cell transplant. The receptors stem from a male patient between 2 and 10 years old who had a stem cell transplant for acute lymphoblastic leukemia, so the T cells may come from the graft donor.

The chain combines TRBV12-3 or TRBV12-4 with TRBJ1-2, with TRBD1 identical over 9 bases. Unmatched junction bases numbered 9, after V lost 5 bases and J lost 8 bases. The CDR3 spans 14 residues. CDR3 DNA: TGTGCCAGCAGTATATGGGACAGGGAGGGAGGCTACACCTTC. This translates into CASSIWDREGGYTF.

This clonotype was seen a few times. This chain links TRBV12-3 or TRBV12-4 with TRBJ2-2; D unclear. This CDR3 has 12 residues. The germline V and J ends were trimmed by 4 bases and 5 bases, with 5 bases remaining between them. CDR3 DNA sequence: TGTGCCAGCAGTTCTAGAACCGGGGAGCTGTTTTTT. Its protein product is CASSSRTGELFF.

V gene TRBV28 combines with J gene TRBJ1-5, with TRBD1 identical over 7 bases. Germline V CDR1 and CDR2: MDHEN, SYDVKM. V lost 8 bases, J lost 3 bases, and 4 bases stayed unmatched. This CDR3 comprises 13 residues. The CDR3 sequence is CASQGGSNQPQHF. As DNA, the CDR3 is TGTGCCAGCCAGGGGGGCTCCAATCAGCCCCAGCATTTT.

The chain joins TRBV5-6 to TRBJ1-4; D gene ambiguous. The CDR3 is 14 amino acids. V dropped 4 bases and J dropped 8 bases, with 15 bases sitting between them. Germline CDR1 and CDR2: SGHDT and YYEEEE. Here the CDR3 reads CASSPKVRVEKLFF. The CDR3 coding sequence is TGTGCCAGCAGCCCCAAGGTGCGAGTCGAAAAACTGTTTTTT.

This clonotype was detected many times. The gene calls are TRBV7-9 and TRBJ1-1, with D hard to call. Trimming pared 1 base from V and 1 base from J, leaving 4 bases between. Germline CDR1 is SEHNR and CDR2 is FQNEAQ (reference sequence). The CDR3 totals 13 residues. The CDR3 loop reads CASSLGRNTEAFF. The DNA for the CDR3 is TGTGCCAGCAGCTTAGGTAGGAACACTGAAGCTTTCTTT.

This clonotype was seen a few times. This chain links TRBV20-1 with TRBJ2-7, with TRBD1 matching 8 bases. With 2 bases clipped from V and 5 bases from J, the junction kept 11 bases outside the gene matches. The germline V gene has CDR1 DFQATT and CDR2 SNEGSKA (reference sequence). This CDR3 region has 15 residues. CDR3 residues: CSARRTGSPFNEQYF. The CDR3, as DNA: TGCAGTGCTAGACGGACAGGGAGTCCCTTCAACGAGCAGTACTTC.

This clonotype was detected ten times or more. The chain uses TRBV12-3 or TRBV12-4 and TRBJ1-2, with TRBD1 identical over 7 bases. V was clipped by 0 bases and J by 1 base; unmatched bases: 5. This CDR3 spans 16 amino acids. CDR3 nucleotides: TGTGCCAGCAGTTTAGCCTTGACAGGGCGTAACTATGGCTACACCTTC. The encoded protein is CASSLALTGRNYGYTF.

This clonotype was counted a few times. This rearrangement joins TRBV27 to TRBJ2-7, with no clear D. Trimming stripped 7 bases from V and 0 bases from J, with 10 bases between. This CDR3 is 13 amino acids long. CDR1 and CDR2 from the germline V gene are MNHEY and SMNVEV (reference sequence). As DNA, the CDR3 is TGTGCCAGCACCGGGCTCAGCTCCTACGAGCAGTACTTC. This gives the protein CASTGLSSYEQYF.

This chain links TRBV24-1 with TRBJ2-3; no firm D call. The CDR3 runs to 13 residues. CDR1 is KGHDR, CDR2 SFDVKD, per germline. V gave up 3 bases and J gave up 4 bases, with 7 bases separating them. The CDR3 DNA reads as TGTGCCACCAGTGATCCCGACCCAGATACGCAGTATTTT. Its translation: CATSDPDPDTQYF.

The chain joins TRBV11-3 to TRBJ1-1, with D hard to call. CDR1 is SGHNT and CDR2 is YENEEA in the germline V gene. This CDR3 is built from 14 residues. Between the trimmed V and J ends, which lost 0 bases and 0 bases, there was a span of 5 bases. CDR3 in DNA: TGTGCCAGCAGCTTAGATAGCATGAACACTGAAGCTTTCTTT. It encodes CASSLDSMNTEAFF.

This clonotype appeared a few times. The rearrangement uses TRBV19 and TRBJ2-2, with unresolved D. The CDR3 contains 12 residues. Germline lookup yields CDR1 LNHDA and CDR2 SQIVND (reference sequence). Between the trimmed V and J ends, which lost 1 base and 6 bases, there was a span of 3 bases. The CDR3 protein is CASSIGPGELFF. The CDR3 nucleotides read TGTGCCAGTAGTATAGGCCCCGGGGAGCTGTTTTTT.

This clonotype showed up just a few times. This rearrangement joins TRBV7-9 to TRBJ1-2, with TRBD1 matching 7 bases. V shed 6 bases, J shed 0 bases, and the junction held 10 bases outside the gene matches. CDR1 is SEHNR and CDR2 is FQNEAQ in the germline V gene (reference sequence). The CDR3 consists of 16 residues. CDR3 amino acids: CASRRGGGQSNYGYTF. The CDR3 coding sequence is TGTGCCAGCAGGAGGGGAGGGGGACAGTCTAACTATGGCTACACCTTC.

At least ten counts were recorded for this clonotype. J is TRBJ2-7 and V is TRBV6-2 or TRBV6-3; D unresolved. The V gene lost 2 bases and the J gene lost 2 bases, with 4 bases spanning the gap. Germline V gene lookup returns CDR1 MNHEY and CDR2 SVGEGT. The CDR3 totals 12 residues. CDR3 protein: CASSYTPYEQYF. The CDR3 DNA reads as TGTGCCAGCAGTTACACCCCCTACGAGCAGTACTTC.

The chain is built from TRBV12-3 or TRBV12-4 and TRBJ2-5; 9 bases agree with TRBD1. After removal of 7 bases from V and 5 bases from J, the junction contained 11 bases not matched to a gene. The CDR3 runs 15 residues. CDR3 sequence (DNA): TGTGCCAGCACCATGAGGACAGGGGAGAGGGAGACCCAGTACTTC. This sequence encodes CASTMRTGERETQYF.

By share, this clonotype ranks as medium-sized. The rearrangement links TRBV4-3 to TRBJ2-5; D is possibly TRBD1 or TRBD2 (5 bases each). The CDR3 is 16 amino acids. Trimming shortened V by 1 base and J by 5 bases, and 17 bases separated the two germline ends. The germline CDR1 and CDR2 sequences are LGHNA and YSLEER. CDR3 sequence reads: CASSQGGFTDGETQYF. The CDR3 DNA follows: TGCGCCAGCAGCCAAGGGGGGTTTACTGACGGGGAGACCCAGTACTTC.

This clonotype showed up just a few times. The DNA for the CDR3 is TGTGCCATCTCATCGACCGGGGGCCCCGGGAATGAGCAGTTCTTC. As protein: CAISSTGGPGNEQFF. The chain couples TRBV10-3 to TRBJ2-1, with D possibly being TRBD1 or TRBD2 (6 bases each). Trimming took 8 bases from V and 7 from J, leaving 21 bases between them. The CDR3 runs 15 residues. Germline lookup yields CDR1 ENHRY and CDR2 SYGVKD.

This clonotype was seen repeatedly, ten times or more. The chain links TRBV20-1 to TRBJ2-3; TRBD1 is a possible D gene (5 bases). CDR1 is DFQATT, CDR2 SNEGSKA, per germline (reference sequence). Deletions cut 3 bases from V and 5 bases from J, with 9 bases between. The CDR3 extends over 12 amino acids. The CDR3 sequence is CSASRVGDTQYF. The CDR3 DNA follows: TGCAGTGCTAGCAGGGTGGGAGATACGCAGTATTTT.

This clonotype was counted many times. The chain is built from TRBV5-1 and TRBJ1-5; D uncertain. Germline CDR1 SGHRS, CDR2 YFSETQ. There are 16 residues in the CDR3. V gave up 0 bases and J gave up 1 base, with 11 bases separating them. Here the CDR3 reads CASSLDTVRSNQPQHF. CDR3 DNA sequence: TGCGCCAGCAGCTTGGACACCGTAAGGAGCAATCAGCCCCAGCATTTT.

This CDR3 is CASSLGPGQGTGYTF. Written as DNA, the CDR3 is TGCGCCAGCAGCTTGGGGCCGGGACAGGGGACCGGCTACACCTTC. The genes are TRBV5-1 and TRBJ1-2; the match to TRBD1 covers 10 bases. J was trimmed by 8 bases and V by 0 bases; bases with no gene match: 7. The germline V gene encodes CDR1 SGHRS and CDR2 YFSETQ. This CDR3 is 15 amino acids long.

By share, this clonotype counts as medium-sized. The V gene is TRBV12-3 or TRBV12-4, the J gene TRBJ2-3; D not resolved. This CDR3 is 13 amino acids long. V was clipped by 1 base and J by 5 bases, with 7 bases between them. CDR3 loop: CASSLESGDTQYF. CDR3 nucleotide sequence: TGTGCCAGCAGTTTAGAATCAGGAGATACGCAGTATTTT.

CDR3 DNA: TGTGCCAGCAGACGGAGCGACCCTGAAGCTTTCTTT. It translates to CASRRSDPEAFF. V and J are TRBV6-6 and TRBJ1-1; D is ambiguous. The CDR3 extends over 12 amino acids. CDR1 and CDR2 (germline): MNHNY, SVGAGI (reference sequence). V shed 6 bases and J shed 6 bases, with 11 bases lying between them.